What follows describes a single T cell receptor (beta chain). Its antigen is undetermined. Germline is not matched at one junction end, which may reflect a read error. This sample stems from a study of T and B cells in COVID-19 patients. About the research overall: COVID-19 patients gave peripheral blood either during active infection or after recovery. Critical illness requiring mechanical ventilation or extracorporeal membrane oxygenation affected about 55% of the roughly 20 active-infection patients.

From blood, about 250-500 ng of genomic DNA served as TRB template. This CDR3 contains 14 residues. CDR1 SEHNR and CDR2 FQNEAQ come from the germline V gene (reference sequence). BIOMED2 TRB-A/B primer pools were used in multiplex TRB PCR. TCRdb called the multiplex PCR reads again in MiXCR, with one record for every CDR3 protein. In the table there are roughly 13,000 distinct CDR3 sequences, less than 30% of which are singletons. General study findings and limits: Highly clonal in active COVID-19, TRB repertoires exceeded healthy-donor diversity and richness at recovery.

Sequencing input: blood. The genes are TRBV7-9 and TRBJ2-4, with a weak D call TRBD1 (6 bases). This clonotype was obtained from a human donor who had recovered from COVID-19. CDR3 region: CAGSADSNKNIQYF. The DNA of the CDR3 is TGTGCCGGCAGCGCGGACAGCAACAAAAACATTCAGTACTTC.